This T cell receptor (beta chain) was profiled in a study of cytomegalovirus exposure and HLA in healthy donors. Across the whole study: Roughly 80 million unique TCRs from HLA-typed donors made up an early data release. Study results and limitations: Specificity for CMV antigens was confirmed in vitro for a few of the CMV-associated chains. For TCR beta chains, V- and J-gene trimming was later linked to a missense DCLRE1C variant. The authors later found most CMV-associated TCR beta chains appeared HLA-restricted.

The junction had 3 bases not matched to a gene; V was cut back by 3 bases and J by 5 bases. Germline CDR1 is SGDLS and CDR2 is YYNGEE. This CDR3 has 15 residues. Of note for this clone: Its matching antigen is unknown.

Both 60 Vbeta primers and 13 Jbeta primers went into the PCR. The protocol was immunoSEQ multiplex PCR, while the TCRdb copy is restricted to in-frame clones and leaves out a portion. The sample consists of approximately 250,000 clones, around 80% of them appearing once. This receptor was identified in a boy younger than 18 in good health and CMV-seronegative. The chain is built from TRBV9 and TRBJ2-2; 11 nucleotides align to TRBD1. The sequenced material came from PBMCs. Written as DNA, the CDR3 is TGTGCCAGCAGCGAAGGACAGGGGGCAACCGGGGAGCTGTTTTTT. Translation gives CASSEGQGATGELFF.